Listed here are 2 T cell receptor beta chains from one sample, sequenced in a study of cytomegalovirus exposure and HLA in healthy donors. The PCR had 60 Vbeta and 13 Jbeta primers. Repertoires were generated with immunoSEQ multiplex PCR, while TCRdb's copy carries only in-frame clones and drops some. Of roughly 130,000 clones listed, about 76% are singletons. The material sequenced was PBMCs. These receptor sequences come from a female donor in good health and CMV-seronegative.

The J gene is TRBJ2-5, the V gene TRBV5-1, with D tentatively TRBD2 (6 bases). Germline assignment: CDR1 SGHRS and CDR2 YFSETQ. V dropped 5 bases and J dropped 5 bases, with 19 bases sitting between them. The CDR3 is made up of 15 amino acids. Here the CDR3 DNA reads TGCGCCAGCAGTTTGCCTGGAGGGAGCGGCGAGACCCAGTACTTC. Amino acids: CASSLPGGSGETQYF.

The V and J genes are TRBV28 and TRBJ1-4; TRBD1 might be the D (6 bases). This CDR3 contains 15 residues. CDR1 and CDR2 (germline): MDHEN, SYDVKM. Trimming shortened V by 6 bases and J by 7 bases, and 18 bases separated the two germline ends. The CDR3 DNA sequence: TGTGCCAGCAGGACCACCGGGCTCAGGGGTGAAAAACTGTTTTTT. Translation: CASRTTGLRGEKLFF.